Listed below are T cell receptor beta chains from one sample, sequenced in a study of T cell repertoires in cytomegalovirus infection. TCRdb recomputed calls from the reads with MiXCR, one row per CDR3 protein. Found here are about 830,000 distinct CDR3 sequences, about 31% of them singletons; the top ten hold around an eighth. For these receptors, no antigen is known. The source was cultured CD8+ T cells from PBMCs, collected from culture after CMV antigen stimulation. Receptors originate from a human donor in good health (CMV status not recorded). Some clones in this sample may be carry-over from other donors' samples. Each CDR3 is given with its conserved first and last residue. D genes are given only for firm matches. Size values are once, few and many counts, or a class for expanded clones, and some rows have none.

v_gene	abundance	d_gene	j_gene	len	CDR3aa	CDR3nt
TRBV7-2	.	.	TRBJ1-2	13	CASSFAPGDGYTF	TGTGCCAGCAGCTTTGCCCCTGGGGATGGCTACACCTTC
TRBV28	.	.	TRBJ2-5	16	CASATGMGIYVETQYF	TGTGCCAGCGCTACAGGGATGGGGATCTACGTTGAGACCCAGTACTTC
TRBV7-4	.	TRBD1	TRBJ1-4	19	CASSLPVRQGDSTNEKLFF	TGTGCCAGCAGCCTACCAGTTAGGCAGGGGGACTCAACTAATGAAAAACTGTTTTTT
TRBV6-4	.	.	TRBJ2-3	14	CASSDHRNTDTQYF	TGTGCCAGCAGTGACCACAGGAACACAGATACGCAGTATTTT
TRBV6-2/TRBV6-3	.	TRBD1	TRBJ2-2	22	CASSYKPGGTAGDRGFTGELFF	TGTGCCAGCAGTTACAAACCCGGAGGGACAGCTGGGGACAGGGGTTTCACCGGGGAGCTGTTTTTT
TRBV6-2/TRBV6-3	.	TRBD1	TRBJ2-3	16	CASSYPDFRGPDTQYF	TGTGCCAGCAGTTATCCGGATTTTAGGGGGCCAGATACGCAGTATTTT
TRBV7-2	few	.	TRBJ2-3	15	CASSPFLGTAYTQYF	TGTGCCAGCAGCCCTTTCCTTGGAACCGCATATACGCAGTATTTT
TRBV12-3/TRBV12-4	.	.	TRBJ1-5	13	CASTIDWVQPQHF	TGTGCCAGCACCATCGACTGGGTCCAGCCCCAGCATTTT
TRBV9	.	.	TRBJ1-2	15	CASSVASLINYGYTF	TGTGCCAGCAGCGTAGCTTCTTTGATTAACTATGGCTACACCTTC
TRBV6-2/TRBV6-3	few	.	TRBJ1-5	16	CASSYSIRGWDQPQHF	TGTGCCAGCAGTTACTCGATCAGGGGATGGGATCAGCCCCAGCATTTT
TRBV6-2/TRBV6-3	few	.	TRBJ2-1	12	CASSILPGTLFF	TGTGCCAGCAGTATACTGCCCGGGACTTTGTTCTTC
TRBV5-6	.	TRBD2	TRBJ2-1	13	CASSSGEYNEQFF	TGTGCCAGCAGCAGCGGGGAGTACAATGAGCAGTTCTTC
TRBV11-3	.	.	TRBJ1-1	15	CASSLDPGLSTEAFF	TGTGCCAGCAGCTTAGATCCGGGACTGAGCACTGAAGCTTTCTTT
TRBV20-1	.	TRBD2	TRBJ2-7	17	CSASSGTSGGDLYEQYF	TGCAGTGCTTCCTCCGGGACTAGCGGGGGCGACTTATACGAGCAGTACTTC
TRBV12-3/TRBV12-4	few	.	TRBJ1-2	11	CATLGNYGYTF	TGTGCCACCCTGGGCAACTATGGCTACACCTTC
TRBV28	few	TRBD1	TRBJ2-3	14	CASSLDRAADTQYF	TGTGCCAGCAGTTTGGACAGGGCTGCAGATACGCAGTATTTT
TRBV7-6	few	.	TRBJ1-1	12	CASSSFDTEAFF	TGTGCCAGCAGCTCGTTTGACACTGAAGCTTTCTTT
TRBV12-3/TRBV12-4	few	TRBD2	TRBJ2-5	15	CASSLRGDGRETQYF	TGTGCCAGCAGTTTACGGGGGGACGGCCGAGAGACCCAGTACTTC
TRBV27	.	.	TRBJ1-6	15	CASSLNDGRNSPLHF	TGTGCCAGCAGTCTTAACGACGGCAGGAATTCACCCCTCCACTTT
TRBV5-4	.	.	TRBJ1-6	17	CASSHGPSSSYNSPLHF	TGTGCCAGCAGCCATGGACCGTCGAGCTCCTATAATTCACCCCTCCACTTT
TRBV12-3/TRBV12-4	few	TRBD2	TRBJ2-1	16	CASSLGRGGYYNEQFF	TGTGCCAGCAGTTTAGGTCGGGGGGGATATTACAATGAGCAGTTCTTC
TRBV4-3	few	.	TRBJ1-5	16	CASSQNRDYSNQPQHF	TGCGCCAGCAGCCAAAACAGGGACTATAGCAATCAGCCCCAGCATTTT
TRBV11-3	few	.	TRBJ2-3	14	CASSLDLREDTQYF	TGTGCCAGCAGCTTAGATCTTAGGGAAGATACGCAGTATTTT
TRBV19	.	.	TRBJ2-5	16	CASSTYPSGQKETQYF	TGTGCCAGTAGTACGTATCCCTCGGGTCAGAAAGAGACCCAGTACTTC
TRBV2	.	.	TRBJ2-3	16	CASSPGGDFSTDTQYF	TGTGCCAGCAGCCCTGGCGGGGACTTTAGCACAGATACGCAGTATTTT
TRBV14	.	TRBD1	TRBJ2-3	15	CATERTGSSTDTQYF	TGTGCCACCGAGCGGACAGGGTCTAGCACAGATACGCAGTATTTT
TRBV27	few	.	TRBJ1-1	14	CASSQGRLNTEAFF	TGTGCCAGCAGCCAAGGACGCTTGAACACTGAAGCTTTCTTT
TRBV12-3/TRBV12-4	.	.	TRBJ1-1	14	CASSLAARHTEAFF	TGTGCCAGCAGTTTGGCGGCAAGGCACACTGAAGCTTTCTTT
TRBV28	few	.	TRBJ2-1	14	CASSPYEWDNEQFF	TGTGCCAGCAGTCCGTATGAGTGGGACAATGAGCAGTTCTTC
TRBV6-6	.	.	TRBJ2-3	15	CASSYGGTRTDTQYF	TGTGCCAGCAGTTACGGGGGCACCCGCACAGATACGCAGTATTTT
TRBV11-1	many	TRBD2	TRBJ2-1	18	CASSFVAATSLAYNEQFF	TGTGCCAGCAGCTTTGTTGCGGCGACTAGCCTGGCCTACAATGAGCAGTTCTTC
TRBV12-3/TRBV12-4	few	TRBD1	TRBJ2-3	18	CASSPSPGTGYSTDTQYF	TGTGCCAGCAGCCCTTCCCCCGGGACAGGATATAGCACAGATACGCAGTATTTT
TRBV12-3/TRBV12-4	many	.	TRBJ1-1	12	CASSRDQGEAFF	TGTGCCAGCAGTCGGGACCAGGGCGAAGCTTTCTTT
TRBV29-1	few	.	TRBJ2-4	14	CSVRGAVSKNIQYF	TGCAGCGTCCGAGGTGCGGTGTCCAAAAACATTCAGTACTTC
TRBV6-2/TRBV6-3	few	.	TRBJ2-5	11	CASKLQETQYF	TGTGCCAGCAAGCTCCAAGAGACCCAGTACTTC
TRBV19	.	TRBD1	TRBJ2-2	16	CASSTLTGANTGELFF	TGTGCCAGTAGTACCCTGACAGGGGCGAACACCGGGGAGCTGTTTTTT
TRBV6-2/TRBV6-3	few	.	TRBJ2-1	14	CASSYGGLYNEQFF	TGTGCCAGCAGTTATGGGGGGCTCTACAATGAGCAGTTCTTC
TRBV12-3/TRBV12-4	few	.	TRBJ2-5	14	CASSYGGRKETQYF	TGTGCCAGCAGTTACGGGGGCAGAAAAGAGACCCAGTACTTC
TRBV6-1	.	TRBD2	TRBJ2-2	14	CASSELAGPRELFF	TGTGCCAGCAGTGAGCTAGCGGGGCCCCGGGAGCTGTTTTTT
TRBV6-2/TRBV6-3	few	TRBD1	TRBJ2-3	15	CASSPDRAFEDTQYF	TGTGCCAGCAGCCCTGACAGGGCGTTTGAAGATACGCAGTATTTT
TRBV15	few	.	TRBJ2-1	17	CATSRPLAGRSYNEQFF	TGTGCCACCAGTCGTCCCCTTGCGGGCCGCTCCTACAATGAGCAGTTCTTC
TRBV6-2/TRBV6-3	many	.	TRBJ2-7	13	CASSYTGTYEQYF	TGTGCCAGCAGTTACACGGGGACCTACGAGCAGTACTTC
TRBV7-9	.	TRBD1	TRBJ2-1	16	CASSFPGTGEYNEQFF	TGTGCCAGCAGCTTCCCTGGGACAGGGGAATACAATGAGCAGTTCTTC
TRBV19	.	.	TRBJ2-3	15	CASSIGIAITDTQYF	TGTGCCAGTAGTATAGGGATAGCGATCACAGATACGCAGTATTTT
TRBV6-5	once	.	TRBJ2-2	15	CASSYPGSGTGELFF	TGTGCCAGCAGTTACCCGGGGAGCGGGACCGGGGAGCTGTTTTTT
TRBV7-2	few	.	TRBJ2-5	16	CASSLRRAAVAETQYF	TGTGCCAGCAGCTTAAGGAGGGCAGCGGTGGCCGAGACCCAGTACTTC